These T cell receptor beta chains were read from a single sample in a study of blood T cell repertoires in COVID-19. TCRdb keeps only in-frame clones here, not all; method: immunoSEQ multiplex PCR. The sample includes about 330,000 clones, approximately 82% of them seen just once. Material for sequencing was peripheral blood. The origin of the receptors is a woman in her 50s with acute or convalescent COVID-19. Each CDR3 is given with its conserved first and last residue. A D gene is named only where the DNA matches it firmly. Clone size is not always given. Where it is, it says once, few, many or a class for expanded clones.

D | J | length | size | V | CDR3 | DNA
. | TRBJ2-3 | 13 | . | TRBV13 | CASRKGGTDTQYF | TGTGCCAGCAGAAAGGGGGGGACAGATACGCAGTATTTT
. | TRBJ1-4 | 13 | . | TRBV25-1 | CASTSDLGEKLFF | TGTGCCAGCACTTCGGACTTGGGGGAAAAACTGTTTTTT
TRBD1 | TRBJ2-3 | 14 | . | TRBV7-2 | CASSSDRGPDTQYF | TGTGCCAGCAGCTCGGACAGGGGGCCCGATACGCAGTATTTT
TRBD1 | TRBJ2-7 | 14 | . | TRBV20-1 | CSASPGQGPYEQYF | TGCAGTGCTAGTCCGGGACAGGGCCCCTACGAGCAGTACTTC
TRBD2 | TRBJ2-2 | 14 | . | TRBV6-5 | CASSYRGEAGELFF | TGTGCCAGCAGCTACCGGGGGGAGGCCGGGGAGCTGTTTTTT
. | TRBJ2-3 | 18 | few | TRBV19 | CASSIGLQAGTSTDTQYF | TGTGCCAGTAGTATAGGTCTTCAAGCGGGGACAAGCACAGATACGCAGTATTTT
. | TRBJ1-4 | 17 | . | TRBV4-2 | CASSQDHRVSTNEKLFF | TGTGCCAGCAGCCAAGATCACAGGGTTTCAACTAATGAAAAACTGTTTTTT
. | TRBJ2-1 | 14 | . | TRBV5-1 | CASSFVQGMDEQFF | TGCGCCAGCAGCTTCGTCCAGGGTATGGATGAGCAGTTCTTC
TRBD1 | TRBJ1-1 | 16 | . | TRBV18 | CASSLTGGGILPEAFF | TGTGCCAGCTCATTAACAGGGGGCGGAATCCTCCCTGAAGCTTTCTTT
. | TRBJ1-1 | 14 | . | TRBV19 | CASTPLSDHTEAFF | TGTGCCAGTACTCCCCTGAGTGATCACACTGAAGCTTTCTTT
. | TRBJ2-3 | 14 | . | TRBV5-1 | CASSLSSVTDTQYF | TGCGCCAGCAGCTTGTCTAGCGTCACAGATACGCAGTATTTT
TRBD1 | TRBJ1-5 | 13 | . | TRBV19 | CASSLGQVQPQHF | TGTGCCAGTAGTTTGGGACAGGTACAGCCCCAGCATTTT
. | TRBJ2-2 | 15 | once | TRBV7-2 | CASSSGWGQTGELFF | TGTGCCAGCAGCTCGGGGTGGGGGCAGACCGGGGAGCTGTTTTTT
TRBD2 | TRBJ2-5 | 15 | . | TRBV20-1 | CSASFLAGGQETQYF | TGCAGTGCTAGTTTCCTAGCGGGGGGGCAAGAGACCCAGTACTTC
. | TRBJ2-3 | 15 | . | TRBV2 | CASSAGFMSPDTQYF | TGTGCCAGCAGTGCGGGTTTTATGAGTCCAGATACGCAGTATTTT
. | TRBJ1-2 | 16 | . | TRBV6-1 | CASSESTGQSNYGYTF | TGTGCCAGCAGTGAGAGCACAGGTCAGTCAAACTATGGCTACACCTTC
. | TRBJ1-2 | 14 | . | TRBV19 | CASSPFRGNYGYTF | TGTGCCAGTAGCCCCTTTAGGGGGAACTATGGCTACACCTTC
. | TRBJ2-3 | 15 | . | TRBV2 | CASSALTGSTDTQYF | TGTGCCAGCAGTGCTCTGACAGGATCCACAGATACGCAGTATTTT
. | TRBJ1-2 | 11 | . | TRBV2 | CASSDGYGYTF | TGTGCCAGCAGTGACGGGTATGGCTACACCTTC
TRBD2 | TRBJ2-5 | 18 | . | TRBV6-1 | CASSEPTTSGRRQETQYF | TGTGCCAGCAGTGAACCTACTACTAGCGGGAGGCGCCAAGAGACCCAGTACTTC